This T cell receptor beta chain originates from a study of blood T cell repertoires in COVID-19. Across the whole study: From T cells, B-cell-depleted T cells, or PBMCs came the material, which was cDNA or gDNA.

In the original processing: Nucleated cell number was recorded as an estimate derived from reference gene primer amplification. Profiled with immunoSEQ multiplex PCR; TCRdb holds only in-frame clones, not every one. D and trimming were read from the DNA, whereas the V and J calls and clone size are those reported in that table. The sample comprises approximately 120,000 clones, over 60% of which are singletons, and 37% rests with the top ten. The CDR3 length is 12 residues. V shed 3 bases and J shed 4 bases, with 7 bases lying between them. The sequenced sample was peripheral blood. The chain has TRBV12-3 or TRBV12-4 and TRBJ2-7; D may be TRBD2 (5 bases). The TCR was taken from a man aged 35 to 55 with active or convalescent COVID-19. Here the CDR3 DNA reads TGTGCCAGCAGTTTTTCGGGATACGAGCAGTACTTC. Translation gives CASSFSGYEQYF.